These T cell receptor beta chains were read from a single sample in a study of blood T cell repertoires in COVID-19. The protocol was immunoSEQ multiplex PCR, while the TCRdb copy is restricted to in-frame clones and leaves out a portion. There are roughly 87,000 clones in the sample; 72% occur only once, and roughly an eighth lies in the top ten. Sequenced: peripheral blood. The receptor set was obtained from a woman of 80 years or more with acute or convalescent COVID-19. Each CDR3 is given without its conserved first and last residue.

j_call v_call cdr3_aa
TRBJ2-5 TRBV27 ASSLSIGPAGAQETQY
TRBJ1-1 TRBV12-3/TRBV12-4 ASTKGGTEAF
TRBJ2-3 TRBV2 ASSGDRGTDTQY
TRBJ1-4 TRBV2 ASSPRVLDNEKLF
TRBJ2-6 TRBV9 ASSVDIVTNVLT
TRBJ2-1 TRBV14 ASSQERGLPPVDEQF
TRBJ2-7 TRBV28 ASSPPTGGASYEQY
TRBJ2-7 TRBV28 ASSFRLTELTYEQY
TRBJ1-2 TRBV5-4 ASSFGQGKLGYT
TRBJ2-7 TRBV5-4 ASSLQGTGSYEQY
TRBJ1-1 TRBV7-9 ASSLGQLNTEAF
TRBJ2-7 TRBV6-2/TRBV6-3 ASSYGGVSEQY
TRBJ1-2 TRBV7-9 ASSPNGYT
TRBJ1-1 TRBV7-2 ASSPGTSRPEAF
TRBJ1-6 TRBV27 ASTSYRENNSPLH
TRBJ2-7 TRBV28 ASKRGVEQY
TRBJ2-5 TRBV7-7 ASSRDRQETQY
TRBJ2-1 TRBV28 ASSLRLAGGEQF
TRBJ2-5 TRBV6-5 ASSRGTGLETQY
TRBJ2-7 TRBV27 ASSPRQGRWEQY
TRBJ1-1 TRBV4-2 ASSGSRVF
TRBJ2-2 TRBV7-3 ASSSLGGETTGELF